One sample yielded the 11 T cell receptor beta chains listed below, sequenced in a study of shared clonotypes between healthy human individuals. Produced via immunoSEQ multiplex PCR; TCRdb's table is partial and in-frame only. There are about 2,200,000 clones in the sample; 85% to 95% occur only once, and approximately 1.7% lies in the top ten. Naive CD8 cells lacked CD45RO and underwent positive selection for CCR7, leaving out terminally differentiated effector memory CD45RA+ cells. The sample taken for sequencing was naive CD8+ T cells from PBMCs. The receptors come from a man aged 18 to 30 in good health. Some clones in this sample may be carry-over from other donors' samples.

V usage is TRBV11-2 and J usage is TRBJ2-3, with 7 bases fitting TRBD2. J was trimmed by 2 bases and V by 0 bases; bases with no gene match: 11. This CDR3 has 18 amino acids. The germline gives CDR1 SGHAT, CDR2 FQNNGV. The CDR3, as DNA: TGTGCCAGCAGCTTAGACCGTAGGGAGCGGGGAGTCACAGATACGCAGTATTTT. Translating it yields CASSLDRRERGVTDTQYF.

The V and J genes are TRBV27 and TRBJ2-7, with D hard to call. The V gene lost 3 bases and the J gene lost 4 bases, with 13 bases spanning the gap. CDR1 and CDR2 (germline): MNHEY, SMNVEV (reference sequence). CDR3 length: 14 residues. As DNA, the CDR3 is TGTGCCAGCAGTTTTACTGGCGCCCTATACGAGCAGTACTTC. It specifies CASSFTGALYEQYF.

V is TRBV5-1 and J is TRBJ2-7; a possible D gene is TRBD1 (5 bases). The CDR3 runs 12 residues. V lost 7 bases to trimming and J lost 7 bases, with 15 bases between them. Germline CDR1 and CDR2: SGHRS and YFSETQ. CDR3 in amino acids: CASSDTFEEQYF. The CDR3 DNA is TGCGCCAGCTCGGACACCTTTGAAGAGCAGTACTTC.

This chain connects TRBV29-1 to TRBJ2-1; D call uncertain. Germline CDR1 and CDR2: SQVTM and ANQGSEA. This CDR3 comprises 14 residues. V was shortened by 7 bases and J by 9 bases, with 22 bases between the two germline ends. CDR3 bases: TGCAGCGCCTTGTATTCCTCTAGTCCTTTTGAGCAGTTCTTC. This encodes CSALYSSSPFEQFF.

The table lists this clone with a count of one. The V gene is TRBV5-6, the J gene TRBJ2-1, with 7 bases that match TRBD1. J was trimmed by 7 bases and V by 4 bases; bases with no gene match: 2. The CDR3 length is 12 residues. Germline assignment: CDR1 SGHDT and CDR2 YYEEEE. CDR3 sequence: CASSRGPNEQFF. Here the CDR3 DNA reads TGTGCCAGCAGCAGGGGGCCGAATGAGCAGTTCTTC.

This chain joins TRBV10-2 and TRBJ2-7; D is unresolved. V was clipped by 2 bases and J by 2 bases, with 13 bases between them. Germline V gene data show CDR1 as WSHSY and CDR2 as SAAADI. The length of the CDR3 is 15 residues. The CDR3 protein is CASSERATNPYEQYF. CDR3 DNA sequence: TGCGCCAGCAGTGAGCGGGCTACTAACCCCTACGAGCAGTACTTC.

With regard to this clone: Other DNA sequences in the same sample also yield this CDR3. The chain carries TRBV19 and TRBJ2-7, with TRBD2 matching over 13 bases. The length of the CDR3 is 16 residues. The germline V gene encodes CDR1 LNHDA and CDR2 SQIVND (reference sequence). Trimming at V came to 5 bases and at J to 4 bases, leaving 8 bases not matched to a gene. The CDR3, as DNA: TGTGCCAGTAGTCCACGGACTAGCGGGAGTTTGTACGAGCAGTACTTC. Its protein product is CASSPRTSGSLYEQYF.

Note on this clone: Other DNA sequences from this sample encode an identical CDR3 as well. The chain joins TRBV7-9 to TRBJ2-1, with a tentative D call TRBD2 (6 bases). Germline-derived CDR1 and CDR2 are SEHNR and FQNEAQ (reference sequence). Between the trimmed V and J ends, which lost 0 bases and 3 bases, there was a span of 6 bases. This CDR3 contains 14 residues. The CDR3 region is CASSLAGGYNEQFF. Written as DNA, the CDR3 is TGTGCCAGCAGCTTAGCCGGGGGCTACAATGAGCAGTTCTTC.

This chain uses TRBV11-2 with TRBJ2-7, with 9 bases matching TRBD1. Trimming took 4 bases from V and 3 from J; bases not matched to a gene: 4. Germline assignment: CDR1 SGHAT and CDR2 FQNNGV. The CDR3 spans 14 residues. In DNA form, the CDR3 reads TGTGCCAGCAGCTACGGGACAGGGAACTACGAGCAGTACTTC. Protein sequence: CASSYGTGNYEQYF.

The genes are TRBV4-2 and TRBJ1-5; D perhaps matches TRBD1 (5 bases). CDR3 length equals 15 residues. V was shortened by 1 base and J by 5 bases, with 12 bases between the two germline ends. The germline V gene has CDR1 LGHNA and CDR2 YNFKEQ. CDR3 nucleotide sequence: TGTGCCAGCAGCCAAGGGCGGGGGGACCATCAGCCCCAGCATTTT. It yields the protein CASSQGRGDHQPQHF.

The rearrangement joins TRBV7-9 to TRBJ2-5, with no clear D. The CDR3 runs to 13 residues. Looked up from germline, CDR1 is SEHNR and CDR2 is FQNEAQ (reference sequence). Trimming took 2 bases from V and 4 from J, leaving 8 bases between them. The CDR3 region has the DNA TGTGCCAGCAGCTTATTCGCGACAGAGACCCAGTACTTC. As protein: CASSLFATETQYF.